By sample share, the clone carrying this TCR beta chain is medium-sized. The antigen is unknown. Relative to the germline gene, one junction end is altered; a read error may explain this. No cell fractionation was done, so the repertoire covers all unsorted peripheral blood T cells. The RNA source was a 2.5 ml peripheral blood draw. Germline CDR1 reads LGHNA; CDR2 reads YNFKEQ. CDR3 size: 14 residues. cDNA was made from approximately 500 ng RNA using alpha and beta constant primers. Alpha and beta chain libraries were made separately by chain-specific third strand synthesis with multiplexing indices. The library got P5 and P7 elements plus a second index, then a roughly 25-cycle PCR. Via MiXCR, TCRdb re-called the 5' RACE reads, giving one row per CDR3 protein. The table lists about 8,300 distinct CDR3 sequences, approximately 11% of them singletons. This sample stems from a study of HIV-infected patients and healthy controls. General study results and limits: Compared with controls, mean Gini indices were significantly raised in HIV-infected repertoires, possibly indicating oligoclonality.

The receptor comes from an adult with HIV infection. Sample: blood, taken before antiretroviral therapy. V gene TRBV4-2 combines with J gene TRBJ2-2; D ambiguous. CDR3 sequence (DNA): TGTGCCAGCAGCCAAGTGGGGAACGCCGGGGAGCTGTTTTTT. Its translation is CASSQVGNAGELFF.